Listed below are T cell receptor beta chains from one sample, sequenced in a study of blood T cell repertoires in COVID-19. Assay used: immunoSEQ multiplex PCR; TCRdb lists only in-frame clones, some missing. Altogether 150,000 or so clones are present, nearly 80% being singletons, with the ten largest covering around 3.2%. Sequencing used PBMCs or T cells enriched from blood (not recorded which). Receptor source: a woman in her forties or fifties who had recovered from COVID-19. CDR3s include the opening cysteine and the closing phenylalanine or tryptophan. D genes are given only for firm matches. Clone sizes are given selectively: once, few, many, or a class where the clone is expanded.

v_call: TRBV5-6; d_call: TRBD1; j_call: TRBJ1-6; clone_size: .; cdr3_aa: CASSPQGTYNSPLHF; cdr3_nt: TGTGCCAGCAGCCCACAGGGGACCTATAATTCACCCCTCCACTTT
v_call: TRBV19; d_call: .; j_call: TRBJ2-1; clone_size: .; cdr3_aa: CASRIQGLKGDEQFF; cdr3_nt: TGTGCCAGTAGAATCCAGGGACTGAAAGGCGATGAGCAGTTCTTC
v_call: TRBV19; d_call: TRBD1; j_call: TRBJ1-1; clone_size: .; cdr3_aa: CASSVIQGQTEAFF; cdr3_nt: TGTGCCAGTAGTGTGATACAGGGGCAGACTGAAGCTTTCTTT
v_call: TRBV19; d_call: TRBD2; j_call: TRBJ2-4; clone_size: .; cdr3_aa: CASSIRLAGGLAKNIQYF; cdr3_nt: TGTGCCAGTAGTATTCGACTAGCGGGAGGGCTAGCCAAAAACATTCAGTACTTC
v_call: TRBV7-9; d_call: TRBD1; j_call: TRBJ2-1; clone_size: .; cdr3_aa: CAREDRYQEQFF; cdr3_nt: TGTGCCAGGGAGGACAGGTACCAAGAGCAGTTCTTC
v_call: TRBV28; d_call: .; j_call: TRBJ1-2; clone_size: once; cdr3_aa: CASNQGSDYGYTF; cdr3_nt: TGTGCCAGCAACCAGGGCAGCGACTATGGCTACACCTTC
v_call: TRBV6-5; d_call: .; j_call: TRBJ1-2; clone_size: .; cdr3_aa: CASRDTTAFNYGYTF; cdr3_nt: TGTGCCAGCAGGGACACAACGGCCTTCAACTATGGCTACACCTTC
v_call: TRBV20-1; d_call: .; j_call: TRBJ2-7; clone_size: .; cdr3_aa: CSARSMYEQYF; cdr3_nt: TGCAGTGCTAGATCTATGTACGAGCAGTACTTC
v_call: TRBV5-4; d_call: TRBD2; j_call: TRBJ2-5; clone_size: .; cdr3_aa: CASSLGLAGGMETQYF; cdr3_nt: TGTGCCAGCAGCCTCGGACTAGCGGGGGGGATGGAGACCCAGTACTTC
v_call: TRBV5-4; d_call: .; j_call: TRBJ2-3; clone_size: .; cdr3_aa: CASSFTGPSTDTQYF; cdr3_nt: TGTGCCAGCAGCTTCACGGGTCCTTCCACAGATACGCAGTATTTT
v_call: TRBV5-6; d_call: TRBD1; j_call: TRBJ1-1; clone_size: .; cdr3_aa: CASSYGTGSEAFF; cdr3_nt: TGTGCCAGCAGCTACGGGACAGGGTCTGAAGCTTTCTTT
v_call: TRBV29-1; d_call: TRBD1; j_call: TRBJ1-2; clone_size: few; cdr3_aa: CSVEAPGQGALGYTF; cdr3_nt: TGCAGCGTTGAAGCCCCGGGACAGGGGGCTTTGGGCTACACCTTC
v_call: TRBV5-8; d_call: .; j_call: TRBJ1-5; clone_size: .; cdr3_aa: CASSLGDSSNQPQHF; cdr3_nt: TGTGCCAGCAGCTTGGGGGACTCTAGCAATCAGCCCCAGCATTTT
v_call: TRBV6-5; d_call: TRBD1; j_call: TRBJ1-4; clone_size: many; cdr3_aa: CASRGQATNEKLFF; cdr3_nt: TGTGCCAGCAGGGGACAGGCAACTAATGAAAAACTGTTTTTT
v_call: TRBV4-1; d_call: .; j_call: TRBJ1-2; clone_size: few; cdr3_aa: CASWDGGIDGYTF; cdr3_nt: TGCGCCAGCTGGGACGGGGGAATCGATGGCTACACCTTC
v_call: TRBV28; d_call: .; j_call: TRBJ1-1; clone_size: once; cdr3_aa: CASSLQGGGTEAFF; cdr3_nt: TGTGCCAGCAGTTTACAGGGAGGAGGCACTGAAGCTTTCTTT
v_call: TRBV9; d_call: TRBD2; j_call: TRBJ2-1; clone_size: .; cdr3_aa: CASTRGGSSYNEQFF; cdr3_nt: TGTGCCAGCACCCGCGGGGGTAGCTCCTACAATGAGCAGTTCTTC
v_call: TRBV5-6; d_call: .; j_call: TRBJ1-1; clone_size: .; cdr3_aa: CASSLLGADTEAFF; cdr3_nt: TGTGCCAGCAGCTTGCTGGGGGCGGACACTGAAGCTTTCTTT
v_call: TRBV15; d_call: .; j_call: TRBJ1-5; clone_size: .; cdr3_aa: CATSIESGQPQHF; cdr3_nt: TGTGCCACCAGCATCGAAAGTGGCCAGCCCCAGCATTTT
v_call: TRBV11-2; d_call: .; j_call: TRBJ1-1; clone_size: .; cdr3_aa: CASSLVSTGTEAFF; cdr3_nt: TGTGCCAGCAGCTTAGTATCAACAGGGACTGAAGCTTTCTTT
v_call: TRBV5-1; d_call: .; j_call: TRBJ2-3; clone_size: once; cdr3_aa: CASPSPFSVTSTDTQYF; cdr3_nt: TGCGCCAGCCCATCCCCCTTTAGCGTGACTAGCACAGATACGCAGTATTTT
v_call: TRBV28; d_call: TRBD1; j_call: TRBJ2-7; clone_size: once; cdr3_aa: CASSFPGQYSYEQYF; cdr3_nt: TGTGCCAGCAGTTTCCCGGGACAGTACTCCTACGAGCAGTACTTC
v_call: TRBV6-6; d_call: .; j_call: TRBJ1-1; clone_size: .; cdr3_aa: CASSRRDGRKGNTEAFF; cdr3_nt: TGTGCCAGCAGTCGGCGGGACGGGAGAAAGGGGAACACTGAAGCTTTCTTT
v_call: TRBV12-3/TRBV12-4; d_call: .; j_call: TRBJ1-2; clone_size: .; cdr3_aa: CASKQGNYGYTF; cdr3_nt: TGTGCCAGCAAGCAGGGTAACTATGGCTACACCTTC
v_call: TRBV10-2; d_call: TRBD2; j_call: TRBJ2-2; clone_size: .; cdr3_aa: CASRRVNSGRDTGELFF; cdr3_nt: TGCGCCAGCAGGAGGGTGAATAGCGGGAGAGACACCGGGGAGCTGTTTTTT
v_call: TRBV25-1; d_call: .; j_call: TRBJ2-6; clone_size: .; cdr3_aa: CASSEKRQRPSGANVLTF; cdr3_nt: TGTGCCAGCAGTGAAAAGAGACAGAGACCCTCTGGGGCCAACGTCCTGACTTTC
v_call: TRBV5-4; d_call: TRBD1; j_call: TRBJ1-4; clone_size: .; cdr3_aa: CASTRDRGTTNEKLFF; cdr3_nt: TGTGCCAGCACTCGGGACAGGGGCACAACTAATGAAAAACTGTTTTTT
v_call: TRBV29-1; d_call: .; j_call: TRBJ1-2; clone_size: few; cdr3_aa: CSVDRVQGYGYTF; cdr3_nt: TGCAGCGTTGATCGGGTCCAGGGATATGGCTACACCTTC
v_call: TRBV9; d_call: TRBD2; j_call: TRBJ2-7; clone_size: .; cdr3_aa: CASSASGSGYEQYF; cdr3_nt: TGTGCCAGCAGCGCTAGCGGGAGCGGCTACGAGCAGTACTTC
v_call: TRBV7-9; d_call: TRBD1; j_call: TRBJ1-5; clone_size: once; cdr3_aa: CASSLGVGGPNQPQHF; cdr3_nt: TGTGCCAGCAGCTTAGGTGTAGGGGGCCCTAATCAGCCCCAGCATTTT
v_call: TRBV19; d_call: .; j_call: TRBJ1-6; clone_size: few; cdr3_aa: CASSDVEGNSPLHF; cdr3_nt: TGTGCCAGTAGTGACGTGGAGGGTAATTCACCCCTCCACTTT
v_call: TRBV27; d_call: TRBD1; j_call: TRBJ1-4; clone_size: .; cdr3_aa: CASSSDRGTNEKLFF; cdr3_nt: TGTGCCAGCAGTTCAGACAGGGGAACTAATGAAAAACTGTTTTTT
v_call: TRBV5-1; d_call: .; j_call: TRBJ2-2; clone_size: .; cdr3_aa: CASRLVTGELFF; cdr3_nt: TGCGCCAGCAGACTTGTGACCGGGGAGCTGTTTTTT
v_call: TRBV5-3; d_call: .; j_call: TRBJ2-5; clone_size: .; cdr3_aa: CARSLHREETQYF; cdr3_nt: TGTGCCAGAAGCTTACACAGGGAGGAGACCCAGTACTTC
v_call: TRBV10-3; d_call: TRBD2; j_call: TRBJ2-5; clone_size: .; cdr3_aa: CAINDGLAGVETQYF; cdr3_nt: TGTGCCATCAATGATGGACTAGCGGGAGTGGAGACCCAGTACTTC
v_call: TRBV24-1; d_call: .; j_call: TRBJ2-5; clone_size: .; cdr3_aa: CATSDSWTTVQETQYF; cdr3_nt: TGTGCCACCAGTGATTCGTGGACTACCGTACAAGAGACCCAGTACTTC
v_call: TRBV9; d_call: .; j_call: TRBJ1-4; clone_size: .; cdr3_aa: CASSVGGENEKLFF; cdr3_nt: TGTGCCAGCAGCGTAGGCGGGGAGAATGAAAAACTGTTTTTT
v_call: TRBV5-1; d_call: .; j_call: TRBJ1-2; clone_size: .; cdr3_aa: CASSPSGGDYGYTF; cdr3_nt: TGCGCCAGCAGCCCCTCGGGGGGCGACTATGGCTACACCTTC
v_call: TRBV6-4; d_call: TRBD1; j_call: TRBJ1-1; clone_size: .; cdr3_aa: CASSDGTGGSTEAFF; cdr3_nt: TGTGCCAGCAGTGACGGGACAGGGGGGTCGACTGAAGCTTTCTTT
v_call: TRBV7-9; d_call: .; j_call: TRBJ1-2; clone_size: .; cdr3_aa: CASSLGPKYGYTF; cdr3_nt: TGTGCCAGCAGCTTAGGGCCAAAGTATGGCTACACCTTC
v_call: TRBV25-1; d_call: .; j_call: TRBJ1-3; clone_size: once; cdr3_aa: CATSLGTTHSGNTIYF; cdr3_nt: TGTGCCACCTCACTCGGGACAACCCACTCTGGAAACACCATATATTTT
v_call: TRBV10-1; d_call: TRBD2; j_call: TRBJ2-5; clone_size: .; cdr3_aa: CASSGTSRETQYF; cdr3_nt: TGCGCCAGCAGCGGGACTAGCCGGGAGACCCAGTACTTC